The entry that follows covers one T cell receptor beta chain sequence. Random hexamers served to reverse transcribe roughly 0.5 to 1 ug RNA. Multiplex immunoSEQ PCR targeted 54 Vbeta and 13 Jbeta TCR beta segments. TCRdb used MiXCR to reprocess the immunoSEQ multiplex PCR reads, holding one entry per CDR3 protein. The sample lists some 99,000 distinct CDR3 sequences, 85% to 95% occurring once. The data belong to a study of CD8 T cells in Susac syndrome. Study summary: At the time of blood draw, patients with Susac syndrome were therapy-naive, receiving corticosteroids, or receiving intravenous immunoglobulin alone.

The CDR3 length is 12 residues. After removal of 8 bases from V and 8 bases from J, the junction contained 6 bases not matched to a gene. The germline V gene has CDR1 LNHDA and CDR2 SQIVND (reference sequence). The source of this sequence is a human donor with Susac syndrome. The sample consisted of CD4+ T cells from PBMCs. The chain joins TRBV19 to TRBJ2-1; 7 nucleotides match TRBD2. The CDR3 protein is CASGGVSDEQFF. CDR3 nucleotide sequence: TGTGCCAGTGGGGGGGTTTCGGATGAGCAGTTCTTC.